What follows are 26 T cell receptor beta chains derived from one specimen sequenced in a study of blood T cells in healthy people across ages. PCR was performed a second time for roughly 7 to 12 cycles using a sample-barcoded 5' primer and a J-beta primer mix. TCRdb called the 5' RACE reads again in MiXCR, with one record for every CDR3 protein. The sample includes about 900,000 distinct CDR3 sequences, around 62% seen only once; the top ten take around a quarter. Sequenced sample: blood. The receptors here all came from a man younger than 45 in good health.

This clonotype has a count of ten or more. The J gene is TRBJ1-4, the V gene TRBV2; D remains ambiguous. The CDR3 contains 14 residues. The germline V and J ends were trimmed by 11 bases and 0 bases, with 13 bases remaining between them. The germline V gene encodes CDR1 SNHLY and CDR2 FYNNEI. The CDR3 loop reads CACRTVSTNEKLFF. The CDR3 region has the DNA TGTGCCTGCCGGACGGTTTCAACTAATGAAAAACTGTTTTTT.

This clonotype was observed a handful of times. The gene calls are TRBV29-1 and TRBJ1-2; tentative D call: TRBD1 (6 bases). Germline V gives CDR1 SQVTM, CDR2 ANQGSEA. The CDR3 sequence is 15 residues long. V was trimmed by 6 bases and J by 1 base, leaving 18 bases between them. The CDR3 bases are TGCAGCGTATTGACCCCGGGACATAATAACTATGGCTACACCTTC. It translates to CSVLTPGHNNYGYTF. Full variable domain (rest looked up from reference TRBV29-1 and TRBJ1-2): SAVISQKPSRDICQRGTSLTIQCQVDSQVTMMFWYRQQPGQSLTLIATANQGSEATYESGFVIDKFPISRPNLTFSTLTVSNMSPEDSSIYLCSVLTPGHNNYGYTFGSGTRLTVV.

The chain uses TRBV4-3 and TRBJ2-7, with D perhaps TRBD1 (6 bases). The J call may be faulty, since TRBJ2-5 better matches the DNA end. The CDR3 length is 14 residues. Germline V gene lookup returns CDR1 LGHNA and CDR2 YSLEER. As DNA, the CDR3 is TGCGCCAGCAGCAAACAGGGTCTGGGAGAGACCCAGTACTTC. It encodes CASSKQGLGETQYF.

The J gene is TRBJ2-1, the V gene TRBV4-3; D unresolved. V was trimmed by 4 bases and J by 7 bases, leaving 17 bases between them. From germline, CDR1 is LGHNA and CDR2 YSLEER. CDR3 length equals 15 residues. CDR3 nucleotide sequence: TGCGCCAGCAGCCCGGGTGACCTGAGGAGAAATGAGCAGTTCTTC. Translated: CASSPGDLRRNEQFF.

The chain's CDR3 is CSAGSGGPRSRNEQFF. CDR3 nucleotides: TGCAGTGCGGGTAGCGGGGGGCCTAGGTCGCGGAATGAGCAGTTCTTC. The V gene is TRBV20-1, the J gene TRBJ2-1, with TRBD2 matching 10 bases. The V and J ends lost 6 bases and 7 bases, in that order; junction bases with no gene match: 15. The germline CDR1 and CDR2 sequences are DFQATT and SNEGSKA (reference sequence). There are 16 residues in the CDR3.

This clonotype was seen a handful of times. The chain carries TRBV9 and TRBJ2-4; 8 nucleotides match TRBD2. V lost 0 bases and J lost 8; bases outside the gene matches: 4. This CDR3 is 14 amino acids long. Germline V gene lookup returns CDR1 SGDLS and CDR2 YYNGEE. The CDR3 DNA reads TGTGCCAGCAGCGTAGGTCGGGGGGGAGACATTCAGTACTTC. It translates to CASSVGRGGDIQYF.

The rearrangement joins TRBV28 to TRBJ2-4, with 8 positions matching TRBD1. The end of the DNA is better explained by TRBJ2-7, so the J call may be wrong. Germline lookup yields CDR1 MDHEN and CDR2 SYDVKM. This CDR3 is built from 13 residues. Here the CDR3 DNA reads TGTGCCAGCAGTCGGACAGGGTGGGACGAGCAGTACTTC. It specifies CASSRTGWDEQYF.

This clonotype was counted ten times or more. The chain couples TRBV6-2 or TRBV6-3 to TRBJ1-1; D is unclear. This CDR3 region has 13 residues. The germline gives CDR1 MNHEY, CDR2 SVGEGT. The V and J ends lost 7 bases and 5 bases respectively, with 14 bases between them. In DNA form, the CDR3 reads TGTGCCAGCAAGGAAGGGCAGGTAACTGAAGCTTTCTTT. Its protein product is CASKEGQVTEAFF.

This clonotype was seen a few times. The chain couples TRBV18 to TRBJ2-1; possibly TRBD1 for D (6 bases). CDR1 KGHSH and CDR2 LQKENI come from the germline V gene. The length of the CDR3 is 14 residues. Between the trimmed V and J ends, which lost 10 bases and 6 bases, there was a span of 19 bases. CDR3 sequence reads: CATQTGEDVNEQFF. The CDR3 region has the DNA TGTGCCACCCAGACAGGAGAGGATGTCAATGAGCAGTTCTTC.

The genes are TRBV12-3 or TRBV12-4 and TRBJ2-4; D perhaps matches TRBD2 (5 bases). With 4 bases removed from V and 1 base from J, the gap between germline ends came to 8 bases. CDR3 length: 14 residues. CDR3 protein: CASSWELAKNIQYF. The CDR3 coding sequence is TGTGCCAGCAGTTGGGAGTTGGCCAAAAACATTCAGTACTTC.

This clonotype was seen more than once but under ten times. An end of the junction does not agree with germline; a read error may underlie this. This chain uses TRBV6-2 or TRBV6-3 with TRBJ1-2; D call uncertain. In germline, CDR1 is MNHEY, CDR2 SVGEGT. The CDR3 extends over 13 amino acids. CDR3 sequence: CASSDSNSYGYTF. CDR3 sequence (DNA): TGTGCCAGCAGTGACTCGAATTCCTATGGCTACACCTTC.

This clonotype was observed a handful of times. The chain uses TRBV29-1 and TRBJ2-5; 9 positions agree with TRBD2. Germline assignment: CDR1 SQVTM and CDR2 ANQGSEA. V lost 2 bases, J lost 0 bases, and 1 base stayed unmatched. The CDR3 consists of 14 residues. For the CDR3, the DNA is TGCAGCGTTGAACTAGCGGGACACCAAGAGACCCAGTACTTC. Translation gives CSVELAGHQETQYF.

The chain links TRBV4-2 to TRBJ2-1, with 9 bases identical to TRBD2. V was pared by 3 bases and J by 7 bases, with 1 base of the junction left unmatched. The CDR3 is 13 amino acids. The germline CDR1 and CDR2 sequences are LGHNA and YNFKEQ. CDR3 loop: CASSHTSGNEQFF. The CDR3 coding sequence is TGTGCCAGCAGCCACACTAGCGGGAATGAGCAGTTCTTC.

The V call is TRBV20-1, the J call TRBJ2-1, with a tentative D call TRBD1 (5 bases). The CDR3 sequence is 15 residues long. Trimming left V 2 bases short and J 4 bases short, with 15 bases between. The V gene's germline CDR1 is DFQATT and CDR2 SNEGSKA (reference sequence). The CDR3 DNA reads TGCAGTGCTAGACCCCTAGGGGTTAGGTACAATGAGCAGTTCTTC. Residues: CSARPLGVRYNEQFF.

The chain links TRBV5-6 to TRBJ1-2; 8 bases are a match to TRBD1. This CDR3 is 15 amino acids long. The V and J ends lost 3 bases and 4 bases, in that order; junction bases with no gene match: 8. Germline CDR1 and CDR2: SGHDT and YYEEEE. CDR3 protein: CASSSLATGVYGYTF. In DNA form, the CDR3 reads TGTGCCAGCAGCTCACTAGCGACAGGGGTCTATGGCTACACCTTC.

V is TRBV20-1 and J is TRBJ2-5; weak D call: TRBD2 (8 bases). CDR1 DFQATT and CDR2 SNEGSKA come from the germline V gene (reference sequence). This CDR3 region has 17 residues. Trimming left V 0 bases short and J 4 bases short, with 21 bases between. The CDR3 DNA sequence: TGCAGTGCTAGAGAAGGGGGCGGGGGGTCTTTTGGAGAGACCCAGTACTTC. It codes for CSAREGGGGSFGETQYF.

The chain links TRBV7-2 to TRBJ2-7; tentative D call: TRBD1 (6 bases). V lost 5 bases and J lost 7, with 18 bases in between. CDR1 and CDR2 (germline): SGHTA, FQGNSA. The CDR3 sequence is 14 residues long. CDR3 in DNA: TGTGCCAGCAGCCCTAGGACAGCCGACAGTGAGCAGTACTTC. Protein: CASSPRTADSEQYF. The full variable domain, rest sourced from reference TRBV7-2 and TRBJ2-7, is GAGVSQSPSNKVTEKGKDVELRCDPISGHTALYWYRQSLGQGLEFLIYFQGNSAPDKSGLPSDRFSAERTGGSVSTLTIQRTQQEDSAVYLCASSPRTADSEQYFGPGTRLTVT.

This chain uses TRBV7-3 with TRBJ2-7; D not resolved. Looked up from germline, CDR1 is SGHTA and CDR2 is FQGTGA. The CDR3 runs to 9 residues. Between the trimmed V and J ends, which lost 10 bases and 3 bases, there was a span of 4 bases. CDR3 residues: CAIYYEQYF. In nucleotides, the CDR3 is TGTGCCATTTACTACGAGCAGTACTTC.

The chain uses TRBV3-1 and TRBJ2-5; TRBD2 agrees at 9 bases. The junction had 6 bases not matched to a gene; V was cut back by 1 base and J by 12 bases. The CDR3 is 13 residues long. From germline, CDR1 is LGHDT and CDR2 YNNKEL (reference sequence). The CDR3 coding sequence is TGTGCCAGCAGCCAAGGTTTAATAGCGGGGGAGTACTTC. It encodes CASSQGLIAGEYF.

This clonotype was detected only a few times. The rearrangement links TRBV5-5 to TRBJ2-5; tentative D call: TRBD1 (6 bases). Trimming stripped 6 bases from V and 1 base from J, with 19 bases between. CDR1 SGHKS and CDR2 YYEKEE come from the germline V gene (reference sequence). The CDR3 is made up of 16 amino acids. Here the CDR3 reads CASTPAPRQVQETQYF. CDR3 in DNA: TGTGCCAGCACCCCGGCCCCGCGACAGGTCCAAGAGACCCAGTACTTC.

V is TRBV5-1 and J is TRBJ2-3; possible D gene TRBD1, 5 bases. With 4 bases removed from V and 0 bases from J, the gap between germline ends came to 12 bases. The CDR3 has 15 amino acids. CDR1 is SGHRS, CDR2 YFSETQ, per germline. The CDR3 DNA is TGCGCCAGCAGCGCGGACACCGCGAGCACAGATACGCAGTATTTT. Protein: CASSADTASTDTQYF. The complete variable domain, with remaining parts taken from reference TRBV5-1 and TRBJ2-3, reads KAGVTQTPRYLIKTRGQQVTLSCSPISGHRSVSWYQQTPGQGLQFLFEYFSETQRNKGNFPGRFSGRQFSNSRSEMNVSTLELGDSALYLCASSADTASTDTQYFGPGTRLTVL.

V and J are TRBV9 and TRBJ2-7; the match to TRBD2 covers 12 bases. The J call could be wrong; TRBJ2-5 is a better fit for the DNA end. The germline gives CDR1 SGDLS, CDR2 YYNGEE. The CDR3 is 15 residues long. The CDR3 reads CASGRTSGERETQYF. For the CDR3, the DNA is TGTGCCAGCGGCAGGACTAGCGGGGAAAGGGAGACCCAGTACTTC.

The CDR3 DNA reads TGTGCCACCACAATGGGCGTCACTGAAGCTTTCTTT. This sequence encodes CATTMGVTEAFF. This chain links TRBV25-1 with TRBJ1-1; D remains ambiguous. There are 12 residues in the CDR3. Germline V CDR1 and CDR2: MGHDK, SYGVNS. V was trimmed by 10 bases and J by 4 bases, leaving 13 bases between them.

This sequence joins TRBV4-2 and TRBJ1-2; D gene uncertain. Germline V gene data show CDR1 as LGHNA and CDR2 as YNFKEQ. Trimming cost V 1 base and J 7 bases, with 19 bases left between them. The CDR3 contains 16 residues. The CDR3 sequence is CASSQGLVIKAAGYTF. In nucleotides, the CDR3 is TGTGCCAGCAGCCAAGGGCTAGTAATAAAGGCGGCTGGCTACACCTTC.

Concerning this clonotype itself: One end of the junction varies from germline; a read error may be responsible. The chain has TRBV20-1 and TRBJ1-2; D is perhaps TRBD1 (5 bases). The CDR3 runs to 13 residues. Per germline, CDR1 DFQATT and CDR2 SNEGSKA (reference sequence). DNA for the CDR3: TGCAGTGCTAGGGAGCAGGGCGCCTATGGCCACACCTTC. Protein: CSAREQGAYGHTF.

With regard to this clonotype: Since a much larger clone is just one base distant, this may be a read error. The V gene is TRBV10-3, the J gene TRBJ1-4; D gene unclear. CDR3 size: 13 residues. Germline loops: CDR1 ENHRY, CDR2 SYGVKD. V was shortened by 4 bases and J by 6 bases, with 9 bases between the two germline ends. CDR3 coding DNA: TGTGCCATCAGTGGGAGTGGTGATGAAAAACTGTTTTTT. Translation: CAISGSGDEKLFF.